One sample yielded the 19 T cell receptor beta chains listed below, sequenced in a study of cytomegalovirus exposure and HLA in healthy donors. This PCR relied on a set of 60 Vbeta primers and 13 Jbeta primers. This table comes from immunoSEQ multiplex PCR, and its TCRdb copy is limited to in-frame clones, with some not included. This sample has under 150,000 clones, with over 70% found just once. The sequencing input was PBMCs. These receptors were obtained from a woman younger than 30 in good health and CMV-seronegative.

J is TRBJ1-2 and V is TRBV27, with a weak D call TRBD1 (6 bases). CDR1 is MNHEY and CDR2 is SMNVEV in the germline V gene (reference sequence). This CDR3 has 14 residues. V was shortened by 4 bases and J by 8 bases, with 17 bases between the two germline ends. The CDR3 loop is CASSSYYIGGGYTF. CDR3 nucleotides: TGTGCCAGCAGTTCGTACTACATAGGGGGAGGCTACACCTTC.

The genes are TRBV29-1 and TRBJ2-1; 8 nucleotides agree with TRBD2. V shed 7 bases and J 9 bases; nucleotides not matched to a gene: 14. The CDR3 is made up of 14 amino acids. Per germline, CDR1 SQVTM and CDR2 ANQGSEA. DNA of the CDR3: TGCAGCGGTGGCTTAACGGGAGGGCTTGTTGAGCAGTTCTTC. This codes for CSGGLTGGLVEQFF.

The rearrangement uses TRBV6-1 and TRBJ2-7; no clear D. The CDR3 sequence is 11 residues long. CDR1 MNHNS and CDR2 SASEGT come from the germline V gene. Trimming shortened V by 6 bases and J by 3 bases, and 6 bases separated the two germline ends. The CDR3 sequence is CASSPFYEQYF. The CDR3 region has the DNA TGTGCCAGCAGCCCTTTCTACGAGCAGTACTTC.

This clone has only a few counts. J is TRBJ2-1 and V is TRBV28; the match to TRBD2 covers 7 bases. J lost 9 bases, V lost 2 bases, and 7 bases had no gene match. The CDR3 extends over 14 amino acids. CDR1 is MDHEN, CDR2 SYDVKM, per germline. The CDR3 here is CASSLAGDRTEQFF. The CDR3 DNA follows: TGTGCCAGCAGTTTAGCGGGAGACCGAACTGAGCAGTTCTTC. The complete variable domain, with remaining parts taken from reference TRBV28 and TRBJ2-1, reads DVKVTQSSRYLVKRTGEKVFLECVQDMDHENMFWYRQDPGLGLRLIYFSYDVKMKEKGDIPEGYSVSREKKERFSLILESASTNQTSMYLCASSLAGDRTEQFFGPGTRLTVL.

The chain employs TRBV19 and TRBJ1-5, with D unresolved. The V gene lost 3 bases and the J gene lost 1 base, with 13 bases spanning the gap. The CDR3 loop spans 16 amino acids. Germline-derived CDR1 and CDR2 are LNHDA and SQIVND (reference sequence). For the CDR3, the DNA is TGTGCCAGTAGTATTATGGGCATTGTGAGCAATCAGCCCCAGCATTTT. It specifies CASSIMGIVSNQPQHF.

Of note for this clone: Compared with germline, one end of the junction differs, possibly owing to a read error. The chain couples TRBV13 to TRBJ2-7; 10 bases match TRBD2. Germline V lookup: CDR1 PRHDT, CDR2 FYEKMQ (reference sequence). The CDR3 covers 17 residues. The CDR3 DNA reads TGTGTCAGCAGCTACCGGCGGACTAGCGGAAGACCCTACGAGCAGTACTTC. It specifies CVSSYRRTSGRPYEQYF.

The chain carries TRBV29-1 and TRBJ2-1, with D possibly TRBD2 on 6 matching bases. The CDR3 runs 14 residues. V lost 8 bases, J lost 1 base, and 15 bases lay in between. From germline, CDR1 is SQVTM and CDR2 ANQGSEA. The CDR3 DNA is TGCAGCTTTAATAGGGACTCGTCCTACAATGAGCAGTTCTTC. This sequence encodes CSFNRDSSYNEQFF.

The chain employs TRBV4-1 and TRBJ2-2; TRBD1 matches at 7 bases. CDR1 and CDR2 (germline): MGHRA, YSYEKL. This CDR3 is built from 18 residues. J lost 3 bases, V lost 0 bases, and 10 bases had no gene match. CDR3 coding DNA: TGCGCCAGCAGCCAAGATCCGAACGACAGGGCTTACACCGGGGAGCTGTTTTTT. Its protein product is CASSQDPNDRAYTGELFF.

The chain has TRBV6-1 and TRBJ2-7; no reliable D call. The CDR3 runs 12 residues. Trimming cost V 7 bases and J 3 bases, with 10 bases left between them. The V gene's germline CDR1 is MNHNS and CDR2 SASEGT. The CDR3 protein is CASTLSSYEQYF. CDR3 in DNA: TGTGCCAGCACCCTAAGTAGCTACGAGCAGTACTTC.

This chain connects TRBV7-9 to TRBJ1-1; no clear D gene. V was trimmed by 6 bases and J by 6 bases, leaving 8 bases between them. The CDR3 is 11 amino acids. Per the germline V gene, CDR1 is SEHNR and CDR2 is FQNEAQ (reference sequence). DNA of the CDR3: TGTGCCAGCAGATACGGGGCTGAAGCTTTCTTT. It encodes CASRYGAEAFF.

The J gene is TRBJ2-2, the V gene TRBV4-1; tentative D call: TRBD1 (6 bases). CDR1 is MGHRA and CDR2 is YSYEKL in the germline V gene. The CDR3 has 14 residues. The germline V and J ends were trimmed by 4 bases and 4 bases, with 10 bases remaining between them. The CDR3 sequence is CASSPGHLTGELFF. In DNA form, the CDR3 reads TGCGCCAGCAGCCCGGGACATCTCACCGGGGAGCTGTTTTTT.

V is TRBV9 and J is TRBJ2-7; D remains unclear. V was cut by 0 bases and J by 3 bases, with 7 bases left in between. There are 13 residues in the CDR3. CDR1 is SGDLS, CDR2 YYNGEE, per germline. The CDR3 sequence is CASSVGPLYEQYF. Written as DNA, the CDR3 is TGTGCCAGCAGCGTAGGTCCCCTCTACGAGCAGTACTTC. Full variable domain (missing parts from reference TRBV9 and TRBJ2-7): DSGVTQTPKHLITATGQRVTLRCSPRSGDLSVYWYQQSLDQGLQFLIQYYNGEERAKGNILERFSAQQFPDLHSELNLSSLELGDSALYFCASSVGPLYEQYFGPGTRLTVT.

J is TRBJ1-3 and V is TRBV29-1, with 7 bases fitting TRBD1. CDR3 length equals 15 residues. Germline loops: CDR1 SQVTM, CDR2 ANQGSEA. V lost 7 bases and J lost 4; bases outside the gene matches: 13. The CDR3 coding sequence is TGCAGCGCCCATAACGACAGGGCGGCGGGAAACACCATATATTTT. This codes for CSAHNDRAAGNTIYF. The whole variable domain, remainder taken from reference TRBV29-1 and TRBJ1-3, is SAVISQKPSRDICQRGTSLTIQCQVDSQVTMMFWYRQQPGQSLTLIATANQGSEATYESGFVIDKFPISRPNLTFSTLTVSNMSPEDSSIYLCSAHNDRAAGNTIYFGEGSWLTVV.

This chain links TRBV5-4 with TRBJ2-7; 8 nucleotides line up with TRBD1. Germline assignment: CDR1 SGHNT and CDR2 YYREEE (reference sequence). This CDR3 has 13 amino acids. V was pared by 4 bases and J by 4 bases, with 4 bases of the junction left unmatched. In DNA, the CDR3 is TGTGCCAGCAGCGGCGACAGGGGTTACGAGCAGTACTTC. Its translation: CASSGDRGYEQYF.

This clone was seen only a few times. CDR3 sequence: CASSQRRGATYEQYF. CDR3 DNA: TGTGCCAGCAGCCAGAGACGGGGGGCTACCTACGAGCAGTACTTC. The rearrangement uses TRBV7-9 and TRBJ2-7; perhaps TRBD2 as D (7 bases). V lost 5 bases to trimming and J lost 2 bases, with 16 bases between them. CDR1 and CDR2 from the germline V gene are SEHNR and FQNEAQ (reference sequence). The CDR3 covers 15 residues.

The gene calls are TRBV12-5 and TRBJ2-1; 9 bases map to TRBD2. Trimming removed 2 bases from V and 9 bases from J; junction bases left unmatched: 5. There are 14 residues in the CDR3. The germline V gene has CDR1 LGHNT and CDR2 FRNRAP. The CDR3 is CASGLLGLAVEQFF. The CDR3 nucleotides read TGTGCTAGTGGTTTGCTGGGACTAGCCGTTGAGCAGTTCTTC.

The CDR3 DNA reads TGTGCCAGTAGTATAGCCCCCGGGACAGGGAAAGAGACCCAGTACTTC. It codes for CASSIAPGTGKETQYF. J is TRBJ2-5 and V is TRBV19, with TRBD1 matching 9 bases. This CDR3 contains 16 residues. Trimming took 1 base from V and 3 from J; bases not matched to a gene: 6. CDR1 LNHDA and CDR2 SQIVND come from the germline V gene (reference sequence).

The chain carries TRBV6-1 and TRBJ2-7, with 7 positions matching TRBD2. This CDR3 comprises 15 residues. The junction had 13 bases not matched to a gene; V was cut back by 4 bases and J by 7 bases. Looked up from germline, CDR1 is MNHNS and CDR2 is SASEGT. The CDR3, as DNA: TGTGCCAGCAGTGGGGGGGGGACCACCTTGAGTGAGCAGTACTTC. This sequence encodes CASSGGGTTLSEQYF.

This chain uses TRBV9 with TRBJ1-2; D gene uncertain. V was shortened by 0 bases and J by 4 bases, with 13 bases between the two germline ends. In germline, CDR1 is SGDLS, CDR2 YYNGEE. The CDR3 totals 15 residues. The CDR3 loop reads CASSVDLSQAYGYTF. Written as DNA, the CDR3 is TGTGCCAGCAGCGTAGATCTCAGCCAGGCCTATGGCTACACCTTC.